This T cell receptor beta chain was captured by sequencing in a study of blood T cell repertoires in COVID-19. Study in general: T cells, B-cell-depleted T cells, or PBMCs provided the cDNA or gDNA that served as material.

V shed 8 bases, J shed 6 bases, and the junction held 11 bases outside the gene matches. Germline values: CDR1 SGHVS, CDR2 FQNEAQ. The CDR3 runs 14 residues. Per the study methods: Amplified reference gene primers provided the basis for estimating nucleated cell counts. The repertoire was sequenced with immunoSEQ multiplex PCR; TCRdb's copy has only in-frame clones and lacks some. D and trimming were read from the DNA, whereas the V and J calls and clone size are those reported in that table. The table has roughly 350,000 clones, 85% seen once. The rearrangement joins TRBV7-8 to TRBJ1-1, with TRBD1 identical over 8 bases. The receptor comes from a woman under 30 with acute or convalescent COVID-19. Sequenced sample: peripheral blood. The CDR3 nucleotides are TGTGCCAGCTCTATGGGACAGGTAAATTCTGAAGCTTTCTTT. Translating it yields CASSMGQVNSEAFF.